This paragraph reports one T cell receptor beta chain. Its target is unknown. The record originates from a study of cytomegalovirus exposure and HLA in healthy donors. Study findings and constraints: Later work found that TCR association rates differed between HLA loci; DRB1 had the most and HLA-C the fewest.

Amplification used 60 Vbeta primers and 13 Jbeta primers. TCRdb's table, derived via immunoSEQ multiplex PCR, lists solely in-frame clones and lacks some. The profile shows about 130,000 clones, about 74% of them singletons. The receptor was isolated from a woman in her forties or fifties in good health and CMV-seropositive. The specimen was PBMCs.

CDR3: CASSFTGNSPLHF. The DNA of the CDR3 is TGTGCCAGCAGCTTTACAGGGAATTCACCCCTCCACTTT. The J gene is TRBJ1-6, the V gene TRBV11-2, with D perhaps matching TRBD1 (6 bases). CDR1 is SGHAT, CDR2 FQNNGV, per germline. The CDR3 sequence is 13 residues long. Trimming took 3 bases from V and 7 from J, leaving 7 bases between them.